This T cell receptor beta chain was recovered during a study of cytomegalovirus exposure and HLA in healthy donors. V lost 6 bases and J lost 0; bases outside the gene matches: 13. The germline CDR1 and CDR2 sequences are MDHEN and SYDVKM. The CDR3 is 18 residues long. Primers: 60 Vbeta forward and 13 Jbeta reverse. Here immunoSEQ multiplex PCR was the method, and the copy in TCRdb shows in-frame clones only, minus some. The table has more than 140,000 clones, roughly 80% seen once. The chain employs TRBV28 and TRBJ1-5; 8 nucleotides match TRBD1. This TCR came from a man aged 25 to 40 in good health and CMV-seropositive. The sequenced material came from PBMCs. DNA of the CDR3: TGTGCCAGCAGCGGACAGGGCCGACTAACTTATAGCAATCAGCCCCAGCATTTT. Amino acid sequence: CASSGQGRLTYSNQPQHF.